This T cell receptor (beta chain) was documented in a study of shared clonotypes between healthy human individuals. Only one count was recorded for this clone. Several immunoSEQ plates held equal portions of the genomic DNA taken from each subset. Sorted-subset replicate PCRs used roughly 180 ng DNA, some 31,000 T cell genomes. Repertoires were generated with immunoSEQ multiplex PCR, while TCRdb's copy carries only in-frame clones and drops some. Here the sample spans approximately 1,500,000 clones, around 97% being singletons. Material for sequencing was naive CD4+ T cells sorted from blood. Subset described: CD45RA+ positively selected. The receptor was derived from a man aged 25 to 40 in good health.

The CDR3 region has the DNA TGTGCCATCAGTGAGAGACAGGGCATTGTCGGGGAGCTGTTTTTT. Translated, it gives CAISERQGIVGELFF. The chain is built from TRBV10-3 and TRBJ2-2; 7 bases agree with TRBD1. Germline V gives CDR1 ENHRY, CDR2 SYGVKD. The CDR3 covers 15 residues. Trimming cost V 2 bases and J 7 bases; bases outside gene matches: 7.